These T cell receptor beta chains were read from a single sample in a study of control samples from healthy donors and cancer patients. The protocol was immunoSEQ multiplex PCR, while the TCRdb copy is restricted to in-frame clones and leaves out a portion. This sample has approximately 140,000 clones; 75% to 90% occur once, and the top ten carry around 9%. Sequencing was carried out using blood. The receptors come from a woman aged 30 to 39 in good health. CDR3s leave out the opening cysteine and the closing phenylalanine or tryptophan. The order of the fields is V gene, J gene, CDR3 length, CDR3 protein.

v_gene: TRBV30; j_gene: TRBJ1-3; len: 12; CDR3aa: AWSTGGNGNTIY
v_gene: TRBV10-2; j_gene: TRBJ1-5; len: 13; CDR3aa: ASSVGTGLNQPQH
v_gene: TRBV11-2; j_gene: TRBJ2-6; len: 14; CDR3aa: ASSLARGSGANVLT
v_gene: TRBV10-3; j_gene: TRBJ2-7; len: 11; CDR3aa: ALRQGAGYEQY
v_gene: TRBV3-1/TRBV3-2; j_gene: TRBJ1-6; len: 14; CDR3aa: ASSHGGRLYNSPLH
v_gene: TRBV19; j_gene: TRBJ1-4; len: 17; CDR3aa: ASSHFPRGTEATNEKLF
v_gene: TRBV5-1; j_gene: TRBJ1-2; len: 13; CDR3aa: ASSTRTGGDYGYT
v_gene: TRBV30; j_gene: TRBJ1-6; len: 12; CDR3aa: AWTRDIGVVPLH
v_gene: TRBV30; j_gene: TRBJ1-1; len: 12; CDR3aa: AWRGDTRNTEAF
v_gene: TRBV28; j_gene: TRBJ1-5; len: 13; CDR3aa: ASRPQEPGNQPQH
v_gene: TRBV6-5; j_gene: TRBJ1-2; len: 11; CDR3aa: ASRRTANHGYT
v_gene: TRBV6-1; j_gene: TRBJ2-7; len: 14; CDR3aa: ASSEGIAGPSYEQY
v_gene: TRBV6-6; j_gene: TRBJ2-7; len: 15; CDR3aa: ASSQKGRLAGLYEQY
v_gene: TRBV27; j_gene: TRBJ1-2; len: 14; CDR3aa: ASSLFGGSANYGYT
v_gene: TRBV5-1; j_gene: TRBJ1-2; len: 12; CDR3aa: ASSWDSSGYGYT
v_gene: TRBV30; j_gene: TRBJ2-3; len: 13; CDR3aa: AWSPGLAVTDTQY
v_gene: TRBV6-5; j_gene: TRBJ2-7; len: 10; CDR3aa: ASKADSYEQY
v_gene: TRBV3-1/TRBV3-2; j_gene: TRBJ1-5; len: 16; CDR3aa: ASSQDGTGGTSNQPQH
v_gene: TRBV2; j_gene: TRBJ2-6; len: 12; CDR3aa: ASKAASGANVLT
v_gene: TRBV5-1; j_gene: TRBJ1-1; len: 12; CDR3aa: ASSVTGANTEAF
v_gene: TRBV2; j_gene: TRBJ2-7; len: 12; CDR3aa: ASSAEALLGEQY
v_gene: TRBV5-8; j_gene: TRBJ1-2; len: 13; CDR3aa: ASSFSLGLAYGYT
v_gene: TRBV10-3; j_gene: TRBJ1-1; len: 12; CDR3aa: AITERAGKAEAF
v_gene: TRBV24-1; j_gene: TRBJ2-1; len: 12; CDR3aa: ATSDRRLGSEQF
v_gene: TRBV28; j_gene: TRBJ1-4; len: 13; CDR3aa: ASSLLGATNEKLF
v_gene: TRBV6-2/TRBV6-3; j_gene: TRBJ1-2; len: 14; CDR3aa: ASSYPGQVINYGYT
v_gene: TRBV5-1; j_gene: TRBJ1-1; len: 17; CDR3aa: ASSLVYGSIRQANTEAF
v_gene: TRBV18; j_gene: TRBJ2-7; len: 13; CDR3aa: ASSQGVGLSYEQY
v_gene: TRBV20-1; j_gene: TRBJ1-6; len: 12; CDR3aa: SASSGRRNSPLH
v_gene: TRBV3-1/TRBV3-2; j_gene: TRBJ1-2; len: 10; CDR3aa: ASSQGPYGYT
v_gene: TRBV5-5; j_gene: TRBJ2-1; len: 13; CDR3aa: ASSFAGTGSNEQF
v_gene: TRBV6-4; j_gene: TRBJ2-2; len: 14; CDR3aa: ASSDSGRGPTGELF
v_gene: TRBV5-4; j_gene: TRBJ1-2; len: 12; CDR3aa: ASSLGQGNYGYT
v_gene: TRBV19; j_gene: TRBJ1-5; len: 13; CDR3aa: ASSIRANSNQPQH
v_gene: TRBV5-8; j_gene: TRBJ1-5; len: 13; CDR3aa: ASSEDLGGNQPQH
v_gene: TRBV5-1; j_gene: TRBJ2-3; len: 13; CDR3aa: ASSFGRVGTDTQY
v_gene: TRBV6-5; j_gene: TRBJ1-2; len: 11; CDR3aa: ATEQEGRRGYT
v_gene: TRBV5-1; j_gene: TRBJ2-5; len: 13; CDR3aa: ASSWAGTISVDQY
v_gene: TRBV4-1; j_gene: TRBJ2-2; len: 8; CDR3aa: ASSLGELF
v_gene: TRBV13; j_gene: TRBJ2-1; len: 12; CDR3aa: ASSSNRGSNEQF
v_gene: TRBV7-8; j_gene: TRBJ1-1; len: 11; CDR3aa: ASSALGNTEAF
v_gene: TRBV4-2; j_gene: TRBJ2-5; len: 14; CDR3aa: ASSQDPDGGQETQY
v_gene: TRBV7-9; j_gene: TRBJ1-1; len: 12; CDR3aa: ASSLALTDTEAF
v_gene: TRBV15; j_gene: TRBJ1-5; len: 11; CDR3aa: ATRDRPNQPQH
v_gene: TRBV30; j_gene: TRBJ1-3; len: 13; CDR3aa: AWSPQGFPGNTIY
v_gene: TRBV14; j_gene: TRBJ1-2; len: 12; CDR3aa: ASSQVADFYGYT